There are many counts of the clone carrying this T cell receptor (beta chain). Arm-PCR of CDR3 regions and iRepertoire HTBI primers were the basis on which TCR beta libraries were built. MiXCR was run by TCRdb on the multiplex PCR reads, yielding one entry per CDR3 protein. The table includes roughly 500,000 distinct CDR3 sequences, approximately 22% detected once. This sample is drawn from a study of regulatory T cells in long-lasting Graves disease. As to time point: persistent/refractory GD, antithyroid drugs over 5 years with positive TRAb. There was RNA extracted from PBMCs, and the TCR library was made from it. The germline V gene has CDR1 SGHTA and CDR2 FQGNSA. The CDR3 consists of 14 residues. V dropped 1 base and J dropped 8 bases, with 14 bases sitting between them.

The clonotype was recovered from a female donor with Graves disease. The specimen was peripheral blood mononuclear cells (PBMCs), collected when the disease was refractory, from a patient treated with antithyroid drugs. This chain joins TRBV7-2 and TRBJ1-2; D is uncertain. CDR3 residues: CASSLGPRAEGYTF. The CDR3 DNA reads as TGTGCCAGCAGCTTAGGACCCCGGGCGGAGGGCTACACCTTC.